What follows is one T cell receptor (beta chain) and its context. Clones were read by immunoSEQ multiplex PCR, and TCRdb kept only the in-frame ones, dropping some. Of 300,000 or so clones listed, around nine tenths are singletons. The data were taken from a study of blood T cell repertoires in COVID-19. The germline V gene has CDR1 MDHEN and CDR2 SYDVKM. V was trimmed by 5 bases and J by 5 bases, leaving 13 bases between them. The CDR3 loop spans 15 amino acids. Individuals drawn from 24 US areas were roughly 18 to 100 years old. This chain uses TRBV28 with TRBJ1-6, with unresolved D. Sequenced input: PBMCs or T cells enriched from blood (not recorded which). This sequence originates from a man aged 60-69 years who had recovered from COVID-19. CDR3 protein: CASSPPAANNSPLHF. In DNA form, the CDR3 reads TGTGCCAGCAGTCCGCCGGCGGCTAATAATTCACCCCTCCACTTT. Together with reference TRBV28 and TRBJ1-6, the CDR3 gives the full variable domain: DVKVTQSSRYLVKRTGEKVFLECVQDMDHENMFWYRQDPGLGLRLIYFSYDVKMKEKGDIPEGYSVSREKKERFSLILESASTNQTSMYLCASSPPAANNSPLHFGNGTRLTVT.